This TCR beta chain was observed in a study of shared clonotypes between healthy human individuals (dated by TCRdb to the early 2020s). At the level of the whole study: Three men and a couple of women, aged 18 to 49 years, made up the cohort. The study deeply sequenced blood TCR repertoires of several healthy adults to estimate repertoire size and the extent of clonotype sharing between individuals. To increase sequencing depth and limit assay-specific biases, different laboratories used diverse techniques to prepare libraries and sequence TCR repertoires. Per donor, leukapheresis produced somewhere between about 0.9 and 9 billion PBMCs. The investigation overall reported the following: The genetic and exposure-history diversity represented was limited by the small number of donors. Pairwise subsampling led to the expectation that sequencing depth would affect the degree of clonotype sharing among donors. Sampling was restricted to blood, and TCR repertoires in tissue are likely to differ from TCR repertoires in blood.

Donors were healthy HIV-negative adults with no recently reported acute infections or vaccinations. Only Caucasian adults living in Nashville, Tennessee, USA were represented among the donors. In the unsorted samples, approximately 85 million PBMCs were counted, and genomic DNA was extracted using the QIAamp DNA Blood Mini kit. After blood collection by leukapheresis, PBMCs were isolated using Ficoll-Histopaque density gradient centrifugation and then cryopreserved in the vapor phase of liquid nitrogen. Using the deep immunoSEQ assay, multiplex PCR amplified TCR CDR3 regions from genomic DNA. For each cell subset, the extracted genomic DNA was distributed evenly across all wells of several immunoSEQ 96-well plates, and each plate served as one replicate. For unsorted PBMC, 300 ng genomic DNA, equal to around 30,000 T cell genomes, was loaded into each replicate PCR. Genomic DNA from unsorted PBMC was sequenced over ten immunoSEQ deep assay plates. The purified libraries were quantified using a Qubit 3.0 fluorometer, sized with a Bioanalyzer 2100, and then quantified again using the KAPA Library Quantification kit. A separate single-read 150-cycle Illumina NextSeq 550 flow cell was used to sequence each immunoSEQ 96-well plate. The original pipeline was this. Because the immunoSEQ output held only junctional sequences and lacked quality scores, the filtering could not match the filtering applied to full-length reads. Sequences were annotated with PyIR, a Python wrapper for IgBLAST v1.9, and V/J genes and CDR3 were assigned using IMGT germline references. Reads were removed for weak V/J assignments (E-value above 1e-6), missing CDR3, stop codons, out-of-frame junctions, or ambiguous translated residues. V3J clonotypes were defined by identical inferred V gene, J gene, and CDR3 amino acid sequence. To compute the percentage overlap between repertoires, the number of shared unique clonotypes was divided by the size of the smaller repertoire. RTK rarefaction, the Chao1 estimator, and Recon v2.1 estimates of unobserved clonotypes were used to assess repertoire richness. Here the immuneACCESS table is served through TCRdb, limited to in-frame sequences with V and J called. Missing clones are a known gap in these copies; in checked studies unresolved V genes cover under half, and the rest lacks a known reason. That table supplies the V and J calls and clone size; D and trimming were determined from the DNA. In this sample the table shows around 500,000 clones, roughly 80% of which occur a single time. The ten largest clones capture roughly 13% of the sample.

Notes on this clone: Its cognate antigen has yet to be identified. No quality values exist for individual bases; no much larger clone is one base distant.

Trimming costs V 0 bases and J 4 bases, and their ends lie 17 bases apart. The CDR3 runs 17 residues from the cysteine to the phenylalanine. Only the CDR3 region is kept as DNA, spanning 51 bases read in frame from base 1. CDR1 and CDR2 (SGHVS, FNYEAQ) derive from the germline V gene. The chain is assembled from TRBV7-6 and TRBJ2-3, with the D gene call left open. Sequences were obtained from PBMCs. The TCR originated in a middle-aged woman in good health. Some clones in this sample may be carry-over from other donors' samples. The CDR3 here reads CASSLAGSHILPDTQYF. The base sequence is TGTGCCAGCAGCTTAGCGGGTAGCCACATCCTCCCAGATACGCAGTATTTT.